The 18 T cell receptor beta chains below come from one sample, sequenced in a study of CD4 T cells in relation to SARS-CoV-2 and coronaviruses. CD4+ T cells from unexposed donors were obtained before the COVID-19 pandemic (2011-2018). Here immunoSEQ multiplex PCR was the method, and the copy in TCRdb shows in-frame clones only, minus some. The sample records under 90,000 clones, more than 85% being singletons. Input material: naive CD4+ T cells from PBMCs. Subset denoted: naive CD4+ T cells isolated by negative enrichment. The receptors shown here come from a human donor in good health.

This chain connects TRBV5-1 to TRBJ1-3; D ambiguous. Trimming stripped 1 base from V and 2 bases from J, with 7 bases between. Germline CDR1 is SGHRS and CDR2 is YFSETQ. The CDR3 runs 14 residues. The CDR3 DNA sequence: TGCGCCAGCAGCTTGTCGGGGACTGGAAACACCATATATTTT. Translating gives CASSLSGTGNTIYF.

The chain carries TRBV18 and TRBJ1-3, with D unresolved. V lost 4 bases and J lost 2, with 9 bases in between. The CDR3 is made up of 14 amino acids. Germline values: CDR1 KGHSH, CDR2 LQKENI. CDR3 coding DNA: TGTGCCAGCTCACAACGGGGTACTGGAAACACCATATATTTT. As protein: CASSQRGTGNTIYF.

The V call is TRBV10-3, the J call TRBJ1-1; D is undetermined. The CDR3 runs to 14 residues. V was cut by 0 bases and J by 1 base, with 6 bases left in between. Per the germline V gene, CDR1 is ENHRY and CDR2 is SYGVKD. The CDR3 DNA follows: TGTGCCATCAGTGAGTCCGCAGGGAACACTGAAGCTTTCTTT. This encodes CAISESAGNTEAFF.

This sequence joins TRBV28 and TRBJ2-5; D might be TRBD2 (7 bases). CDR3 length: 13 residues. Per the germline V gene, CDR1 is MDHEN and CDR2 is SYDVKM. V was clipped by 5 bases and J by 5 bases, with 12 bases between them. The CDR3 sequence is CASSGGGGETQYF. The CDR3 region has the DNA TGTGCCAGCAGTGGCGGGGGCGGGGAGACCCAGTACTTC.

The V call is TRBV29-1, the J call TRBJ2-7; 8 bases map to TRBD1. Germline CDR1 reads SQVTM; CDR2 reads ANQGSEA. Trimming at V came to 4 bases and at J to 7 bases, leaving 9 bases not matched to a gene. This CDR3 comprises 13 residues. The CDR3 region has the DNA TGCAGCGTTGCAACGGACAGGGTTGGGGAGCAGTACTTC. Translation gives CSVATDRVGEQYF.

This chain connects TRBV2 to TRBJ1-4, with D unresolved. The V end lost 0 bases, the J end lost 4 bases, and 3 bases lay between the germline ends. Germline V gene data show CDR1 as SNHLY and CDR2 as FYNNEI. CDR3 length: 13 residues. Here the CDR3 reads CASSEARNEKLFF. The CDR3, as DNA: TGTGCCAGCAGTGAAGCCCGTAATGAAAAACTGTTTTTT.

This chain uses TRBV28 with TRBJ1-1; tentatively, D is TRBD1 (6 bases). This CDR3 region has 14 residues. V lost 6 bases and J lost 8, with 19 bases in between. Germline assignment: CDR1 MDHEN and CDR2 SYDVKM. The chain's CDR3 is CASSLFGGAREAFF. The CDR3 coding sequence is TGTGCCAGCAGCCTCTTCGGGGGGGCGCGGGAAGCTTTCTTT.

The chain employs TRBV11-2 and TRBJ2-2; D unclear. V was clipped by 1 base and J by 6 bases, with 15 bases between them. In germline, CDR1 is SGHAT, CDR2 FQNNGV. There are 16 residues in the CDR3. Here the CDR3 DNA reads TGTGCCAGCAGCTTAGCGGCAGGAATGGGATCCGGGGAGCTGTTTTTT. It codes for CASSLAAGMGSGELFF.

CDR3 region: CASSSSGASSYNEQFF. CDR3 DNA sequence: TGTGCCAGCAGTTCCAGCGGGGCGAGCTCCTACAATGAGCAGTTCTTC. V usage is TRBV28 and J usage is TRBJ2-1; 7 bases fit TRBD2. CDR1 MDHEN and CDR2 SYDVKM come from the germline V gene. Trimming cost V 4 bases and J 0 bases; bases outside gene matches: 6. The CDR3 has 16 amino acids.

The V call is TRBV6-5, the J call TRBJ1-1; TRBD1 agrees at 7 bases. Germline-derived CDR1 and CDR2 are MNHEY and SVGAGI. V shed 8 bases, J shed 0 bases, and the junction held 3 bases outside the gene matches. The CDR3 spans 13 residues. The CDR3 region has the DNA TGTGCCAGCGAACAGGGGTTGAACACTGAAGCTTTCTTT. Translated: CASEQGLNTEAFF.

V is TRBV5-1 and J is TRBJ1-1; D uncertain. Trimming took off 9 bases at V and 1 base at J, with 19 bases between the two ends. The CDR3 has 15 amino acids. Germline loops: CDR1 SGHRS, CDR2 YFSETQ. This CDR3 is CATQESGGPNTEAFF. The DNA for the CDR3 is TGCGCCACCCAGGAATCGGGCGGCCCGAACACTGAAGCTTTCTTT.

This rearrangement joins TRBV6-5 to TRBJ2-1; tentatively, D is TRBD2 (7 bases). Germline V CDR1 and CDR2: MNHEY, SVGAGI. The CDR3 length is 15 residues. The V and J ends lost 2 bases and 5 bases respectively, with 13 bases between them. CDR3 bases: TGTGCCAGCAGTTACCCCAGGGGAGGGAACAATGAGCAGTTCTTC. Protein sequence: CASSYPRGGNNEQFF.

The chain recombines TRBV2 with TRBJ2-5; 9 bases fit TRBD1. There are 14 residues in the CDR3. The V gene's germline CDR1 is SNHLY and CDR2 FYNNEI. V lost 5 bases, J lost 3 bases, and 4 bases stayed unmatched. CDR3 amino acids: CASSRDRAEETQYF. As DNA, the CDR3 is TGTGCCAGCAGTCGGGACAGGGCTGAAGAGACCCAGTACTTC.

The rearrangement joins TRBV18 to TRBJ2-1; D uncertain. CDR1 KGHSH and CDR2 LQKENI come from the germline V gene. This CDR3 is 14 amino acids long. V shed 6 bases and J shed 8 bases, with 17 bases lying between them. The CDR3 sequence: CASSRTEVYYEQFF. The DNA for the CDR3 is TGTGCCAGCTCCAGGACCGAGGTATACTATGAGCAGTTCTTC.

The chain couples TRBV5-1 to TRBJ2-2; D is perhaps TRBD1 or TRBD2 (5 bases each). CDR3 length: 14 amino acids. Per germline, CDR1 SGHRS and CDR2 YFSETQ. Trimming shortened V by 0 bases and J by 6 bases, and 9 bases separated the two germline ends. As DNA, the CDR3 is TGCGCCAGCAGCTTGGCGGGGCGGCCCGGGGAGCTGTTTTTT. Translated, it gives CASSLAGRPGELFF.

The V and J genes are TRBV18 and TRBJ2-5, with TRBD1 matching over 7 bases. CDR1 KGHSH and CDR2 LQKENI come from the germline V gene. This CDR3 contains 14 residues. The ends lost 4 bases at V and 3 bases at J; junction bases unmatched: 5. CDR3: CASSLRQGEETQYF. For the CDR3, the DNA is TGTGCCAGCTCACTCCGACAGGGAGAAGAGACCCAGTACTTC.

This rearrangement joins TRBV20-1 to TRBJ1-1; TRBD1 might be the D (5 bases). The V end lost 4 bases, the J end lost 5 bases, and 8 bases lay between the germline ends. This CDR3 spans 11 amino acids. Germline values: CDR1 DFQATT, CDR2 SNEGSKA (reference sequence). The CDR3 sequence: CSATGRTEAFF. The DNA for the CDR3 is TGCAGTGCTACGGGACGGACTGAAGCTTTCTTT.

This clone was detected once. The chain uses TRBV7-3 and TRBJ1-2; D remains unclear. Germline assignment: CDR1 SGHTA and CDR2 FQGTGA. The germline V and J ends were trimmed by 5 bases and 5 bases, with 18 bases remaining between them. This CDR3 spans 15 amino acids. CDR3 loop: CASSPSAGTPYGYTF. In nucleotides, the CDR3 is TGTGCCAGCAGCCCCTCGGCCGGAACCCCGTATGGCTACACCTTC.